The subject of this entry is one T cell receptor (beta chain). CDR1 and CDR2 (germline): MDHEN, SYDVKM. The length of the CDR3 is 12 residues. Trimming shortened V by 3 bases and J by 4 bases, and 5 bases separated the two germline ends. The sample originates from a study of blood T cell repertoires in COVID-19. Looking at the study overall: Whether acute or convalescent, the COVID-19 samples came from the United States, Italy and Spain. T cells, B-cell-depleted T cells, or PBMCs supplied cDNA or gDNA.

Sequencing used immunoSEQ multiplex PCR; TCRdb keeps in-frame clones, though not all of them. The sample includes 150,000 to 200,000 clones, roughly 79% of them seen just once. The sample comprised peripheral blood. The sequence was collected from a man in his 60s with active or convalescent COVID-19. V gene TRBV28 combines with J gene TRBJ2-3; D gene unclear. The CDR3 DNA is TGTGCCAGCAGTTTTCGCGCAGATACGCAGTATTTT. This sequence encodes CASSFRADTQYF.